The rows below give T cell receptor beta chains drawn from one sample of a study of shared clonotypes between healthy human individuals. The repertoire was sequenced with immunoSEQ multiplex PCR; TCRdb's copy has only in-frame clones and lacks some. Altogether 1.4 million or so clones are present, about 98.5% being singletons, with the ten largest covering around 0.38%. The sequencing input was naive CD4+ T cells sorted from blood. The receptors were sampled from a man aged 25 to 40 in good health. Both conserved end residues are part of each CDR3. The D gene is left open where the match is weak. Clone size appears in some rows only: once, few, many, or a class for an expanded clone.

>NA|TRBV7-2|NA|TRBJ1-2
TGTGCCAGCAGCCCTGATGCCCCCGGACTTCTGGGCTACACCTTC
CASSPDAPGLLGYTF
>TRBD2|TRBV7-3|NA|TRBJ2-1
TGTGCCAGCAGCTTAACCTCGGGACTAGGTAATGAGCAGTTCTTC
CASSLTSGLGNEQFF
>NA|TRBV29-1|NA|TRBJ2-3
TGCAGCGTTGTGGAGTACTCTAGCACAGATACGCAGTATTTT
CSVVEYSSTDTQYF
>NA|TRBV2|NA|TRBJ2-5
TGTGCCAGCAGCCAAACTATTGACAGCCGAGAGACCCAGTACTTC
CASSQTIDSRETQYF
>TRBD1|TRBV18|NA|TRBJ1-5
TGTGCCAGCTCACCACGGCACAGGGGAGGAAATCAGCCCCAGCATTTT
CASSPRHRGGNQPQHF
>NA|TRBV5-1|NA|TRBJ2-1
TGCGCCAGCAGCGAACAGGGTCAGGAGTTCTTC
CASSEQGQEFF
>NA|TRBV5-4|NA|TRBJ2-1
TGTGCCAGCAGCTGGATACAGGGCAATGAGCAGTTCTTC
CASSWIQGNEQFF
>NA|TRBV29-1|NA|TRBJ2-5
TGCAGCGGGCCTCAGGGGGAGACCCAGTACTTC
CSGPQGETQYF
>TRBD2|TRBV18|NA|TRBJ2-5
TGTGCCAGCTCAACTGTAGCGGGAGGAGAGACCCAGTACTTC
CASSTVAGGETQYF
>TRBD1|TRBV6-6|NA|TRBJ1-5
TGTGCCAGCAGTGCCGGGACAGGGGTTCAGCCCCAGCATTTT
CASSAGTGVQPQHF
>NA|TRBV2|NA|TRBJ2-3
TGTGCCAGAACGGGACAATTGATCACAGATACGCAGTATTTT
CARTGQLITDTQYF
>TRBD1|TRBV5-1|NA|TRBJ1-1
TGCGCCAGCAGCCTGGAAAGGGGGCGAGAAGCTTTCTTT
CASSLERGREAFF
>NA|TRBV28|NA|TRBJ2-7
TGTGCCAGCAACCCGGGACCCGCCTACGAGCAGTACTTC
CASNPGPAYEQYF
>NA|TRBV14|NA|TRBJ1-2
TGTGCCAGCAGATTCAAGGTTGGGCAGGGGCCGGGCTACACCTTC
CASRFKVGQGPGYTF
>NA|TRBV9|NA|TRBJ2-2
TGTGCCAGCAGCCTAAGAGCGGGTGTCGGGGAGCTGTTTTTT
CASSLRAGVGELFF
>NA|TRBV28|NA|TRBJ2-7
TGTGCCAGCTTGAATACTGGGAGTCTCCACGAGCAGTACTTC
CASLNTGSLHEQYF
>NA|TRBV7-6|NA|TRBJ1-2
TGTGCCAGCAGCCCCCTGGAGAGTGGCTACACCTTC
CASSPLESGYTF
>NA|TRBV18|NA|TRBJ1-4
TGTGCCAGCTCACCACCGGGTGGGGGCTGGGGTGAAAAACTGTTTTTT
CASSPPGGGWGEKLFF
>NA|TRBV15|once|TRBJ1-3
TGTGCCACCAGCAGAGATGGACGGGCCCTGCGGGACACCATATATTTT
CATSRDGRALRDTIYF